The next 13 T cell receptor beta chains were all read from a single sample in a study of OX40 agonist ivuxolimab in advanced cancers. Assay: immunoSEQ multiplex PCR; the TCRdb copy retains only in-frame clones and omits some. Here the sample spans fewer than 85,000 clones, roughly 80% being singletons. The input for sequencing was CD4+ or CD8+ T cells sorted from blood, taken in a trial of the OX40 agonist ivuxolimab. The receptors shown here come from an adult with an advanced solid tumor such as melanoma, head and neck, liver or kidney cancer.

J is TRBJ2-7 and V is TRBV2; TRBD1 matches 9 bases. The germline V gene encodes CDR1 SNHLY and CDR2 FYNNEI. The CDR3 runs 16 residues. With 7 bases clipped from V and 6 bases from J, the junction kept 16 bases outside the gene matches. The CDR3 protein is CASNSGTGQARAEQYV. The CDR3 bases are TGTGCCAGCAACTCCGGGACAGGGCAGGCAAGGGCCGAGCAGTACGTC.

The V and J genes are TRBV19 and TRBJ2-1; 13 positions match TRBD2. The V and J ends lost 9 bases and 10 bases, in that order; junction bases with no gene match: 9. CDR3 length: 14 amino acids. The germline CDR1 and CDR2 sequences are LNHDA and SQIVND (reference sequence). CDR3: CASRTSGGVLEQFF. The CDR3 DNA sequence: TGTGCCAGCAGGACTAGCGGGGGAGTCTTGGAGCAGTTCTTC.

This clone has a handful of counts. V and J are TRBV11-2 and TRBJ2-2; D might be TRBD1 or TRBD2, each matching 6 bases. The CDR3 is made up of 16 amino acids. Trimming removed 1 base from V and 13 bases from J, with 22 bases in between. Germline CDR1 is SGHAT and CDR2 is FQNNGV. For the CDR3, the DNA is TGTGCCAGCAGCTTAGGCAGGCCCGGGGGCCCCGTCCGGCTGTTTTTT. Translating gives CASSLGRPGGPVRLFF.

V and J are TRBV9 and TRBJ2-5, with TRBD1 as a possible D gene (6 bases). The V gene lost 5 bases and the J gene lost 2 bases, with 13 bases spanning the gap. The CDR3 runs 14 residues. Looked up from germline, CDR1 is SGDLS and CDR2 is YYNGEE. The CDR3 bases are TGTGCCAGCAGTCAACAGGGCCGACAAGAGACCCAGTACTTC. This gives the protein CASSQQGRQETQYF.

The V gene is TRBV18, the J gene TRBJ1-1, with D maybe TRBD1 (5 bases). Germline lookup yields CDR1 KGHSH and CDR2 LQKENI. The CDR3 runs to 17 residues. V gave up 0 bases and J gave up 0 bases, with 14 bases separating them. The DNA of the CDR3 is TGTGCCAGCTCACCACCGAGAGGGGCTGGGGTGAACACTGAAGCTTTCTTT. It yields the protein CASSPPRGAGVNTEAFF.

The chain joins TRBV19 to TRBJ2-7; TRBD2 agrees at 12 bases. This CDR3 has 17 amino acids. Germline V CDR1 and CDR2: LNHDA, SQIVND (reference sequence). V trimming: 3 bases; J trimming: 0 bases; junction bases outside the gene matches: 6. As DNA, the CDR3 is TGTGCCAGTAGTATTTCCGGGACTAGCGGGCTCTCCTACGAGCAGTACTTC. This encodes CASSISGTSGLSYEQYF.

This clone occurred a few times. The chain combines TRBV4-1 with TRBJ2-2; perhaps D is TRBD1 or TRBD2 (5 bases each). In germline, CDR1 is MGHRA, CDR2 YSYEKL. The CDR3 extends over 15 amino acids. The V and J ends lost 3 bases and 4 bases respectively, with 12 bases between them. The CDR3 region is CASSQGELATGELFF. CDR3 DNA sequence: TGCGCCAGCAGCCAGGGGGAGCTAGCCACCGGGGAGCTGTTTTTT.

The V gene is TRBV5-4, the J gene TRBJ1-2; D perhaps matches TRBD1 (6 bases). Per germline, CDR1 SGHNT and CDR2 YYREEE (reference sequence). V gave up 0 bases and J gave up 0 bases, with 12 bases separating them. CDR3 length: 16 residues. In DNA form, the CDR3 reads TGTGCCAGCAGCTTGGGGGGGGCGCAGGCTAACTATGGCTACACCTTC. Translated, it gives CASSLGGAQANYGYTF. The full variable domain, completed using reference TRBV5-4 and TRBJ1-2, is ETGVTQSPTHLIKTRGQQVTLRCSSQSGHNTVSWYQQALGQGPQFIFQYYREEENGRGNFPPRFSGLQFPNYSSELNVNALELDDSALYLCASSLGGAQANYGYTFGSGTRLTVV.

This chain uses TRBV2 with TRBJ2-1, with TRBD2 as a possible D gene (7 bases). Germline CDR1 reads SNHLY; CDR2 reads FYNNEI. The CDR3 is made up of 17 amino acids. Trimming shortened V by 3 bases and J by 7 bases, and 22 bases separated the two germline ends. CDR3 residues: CASSDVRGALSGNEQFF. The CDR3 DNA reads TGTGCCAGCAGTGATGTCCGGGGGGCTTTATCAGGGAATGAGCAGTTCTTC.

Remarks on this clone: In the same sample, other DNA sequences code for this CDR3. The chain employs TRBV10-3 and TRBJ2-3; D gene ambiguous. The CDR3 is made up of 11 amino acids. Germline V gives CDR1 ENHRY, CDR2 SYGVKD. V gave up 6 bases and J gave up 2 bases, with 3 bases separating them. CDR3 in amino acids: CAIRDTDTQYF. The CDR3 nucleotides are TGTGCCATCAGGGACACAGATACGCAGTATTTT.

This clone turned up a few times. The CDR3 DNA sequence: TGTGCCAGCAGTCACCGTTGGGGCAAAGATAATCAGCCCCAGCATTTT. The encoded protein is CASSHRWGKDNQPQHF. The gene calls are TRBV28 and TRBJ1-5, with D perhaps TRBD1 (5 bases). V was clipped by 5 bases and J by 4 bases, with 18 bases between them. CDR1 is MDHEN, CDR2 SYDVKM, per germline. This CDR3 is 16 amino acids long.

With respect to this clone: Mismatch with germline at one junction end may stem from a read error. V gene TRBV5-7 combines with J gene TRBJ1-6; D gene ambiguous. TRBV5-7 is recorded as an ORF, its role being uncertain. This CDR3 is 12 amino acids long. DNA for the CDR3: TGTGCCAGCAGCTTGGGGGTGCCACCCCCCCACTTT. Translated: CASSLGVPPPHF.

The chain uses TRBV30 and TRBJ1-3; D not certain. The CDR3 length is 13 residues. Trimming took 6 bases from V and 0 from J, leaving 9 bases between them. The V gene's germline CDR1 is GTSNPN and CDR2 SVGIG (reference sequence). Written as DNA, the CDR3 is TGTGCCTGCAGCACAAGCTCTGGAAACACCATATATTTT. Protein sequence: CACSTSSGNTIYF.